This T cell receptor beta chain emerged from a study of T cell repertoires in cytomegalovirus infection. Between the trimmed V and J ends, which lost 3 bases and 3 bases, there was a span of 12 bases. CDR3 length: 15 amino acids. Germline assignment: CDR1 LNHDA and CDR2 SQIVND (reference sequence). MiXCR was run by TCRdb on the reads, yielding one entry per CDR3 protein. The table records fewer than 900,000 distinct CDR3 sequences, roughly 28% of them present only once. Study-wide points: There were carriers of CMV plus the relevant HLA, and cumulative public TCR beta family frequency identified them.

Regarding this clonotype: Its target is not known.

This receptor was taken from a human donor in good health (CMV status not recorded). Some clones in this sample may be carry-over from other donors' samples. The sequenced sample was cultured CD8+ T cells from PBMCs, obtained from culture after CMV antigen stimulation. The genes are TRBV19 and TRBJ1-5, with D tentatively TRBD1 (5 bases). CDR3 nucleotide sequence: TGTGCCAGTAGTATTTTCGGACATCACAATCAGCCCCAGCATTTT. Protein product: CASSIFGHHNQPQHF.